Sequencing of this T cell receptor beta chain was carried out in a study of CD8+CD57+ T cells in acquired aplastic anemia. Template material for TCR beta VDJ and CDR3 profiling consisted of genomic DNA. TCRdb itself ran the reads through MiXCR, one entry per CDR3 protein. Of approximately 220,000 distinct CDR3 sequences listed, approximately 50% are singletons. Trimming took off 2 bases at V and 1 base at J, with 11 bases between the two ends. Germline V lookup: CDR1 SGHAT, CDR2 FQNNGV. The CDR3 covers 15 residues. Patients chosen for sequencing had CD8+CD57+ cells that had expanded, as shown by flow cytometry.

Sequenced: sorted CD4+, CD8+, or CD8+CD57+ T cells (not recorded which) from PBMCs. The J gene is TRBJ1-1, the V gene TRBV11-2; D gene uncertain. The sequence was obtained from a human donor with aplastic anemia. In DNA form, the CDR3 reads TGTGCCAGCAGCTTAAAGGCCAGAACGAACACTGAAGCTTTCTTT. It translates to CASSLKARTNTEAFF.